This paragraph reports one T cell receptor (beta chain). This clone turned up a few times. Its antigen is still unknown. Base quality data are lacking; no much larger clone is found one base away. A distance of 19 bases separates the germline ends of V and J, which lose 7 bases and 7 bases respectively. Reading from cysteine to phenylalanine, the CDR3 counts 14 amino acids. Here the CDR3 DNA is all that survives: 42 bases in frame from base 1. The germline V gene yields SQVTM for CDR1 and ANQGSEA for CDR2. All of the isolated RNA was reverse transcribed with the High Capacity cDNA Reverse Transcription Kit, so expressed TCRB transcripts were sequenced. Deep immunoSEQ sequencing was applied to naive, central memory and regulatory T cell samples, giving an average of roughly 3.5 million total reads per sample. Sorted cells were lysed in RLT buffer, and RNA was extracted using DNase-treated RNeasy Micro or Mini kits according to cell number. To prevent cross-contamination, each cell subset was processed individually, whereas patient and healthy donor samples were processed jointly. Using the immunoSEQ multiplex PCR, TCRB sequences were amplified from cDNA into 87-bp fragments spanning the CDR3 region. The amplicons were sequenced using the Illumina HiSeq platform. The original methods were these. Synthetic template baselines were used to correct PCR bias computationally, reads within Hamming distance 2 were collapsed, and singletons that could not be merged were discarded. Reads were aligned against IMGT so that V, D and J genes, CDR3 length and insertions or deletions at six rearrangement sites could be assigned. Within each subset, clonotype counts were normalized to sorted cell number, after which true diversity and Gini coefficients were computed with the tcR R package. The overlap coefficient, calculated on TCRB nucleotide sequences, was used to quantify repertoire sharing. TCRdb stores this immuneACCESS table with in-frame sequences only. Part of the clones is absent; in the studies checked, under half of the shortfall reflects unresolved V genes, and no reason is known for the rest. V and J calls and clone size are as listed in that table; D and trimming were resolved from the DNA. The sample table records under 300,000 clones; 25% to 35% of these occur just once. In total, the top ten clones hold around 4% of the sample.

Each donor gave one peripheral blood draw, about 110 mL on average, collected into heparinised tubes. Naive, central memory, regulatory and stem cell-like memory CD4+ T cells were sorted on a BD FACSAria II using a panel including CD45RO, CCR7, CD25, CD127, CD95 and CD27. Purity was above 98% for every sorted population. PBMCs were isolated right away by Lymphoprep density gradient centrifugation and were stained directly, without culture. So that batch effects would be minimized, each experiment stained and sorted samples in pairs, pairing one healthy donor with one patient. The entry originates in a study of beta chain features in type 1 diabetes (dated by TCRdb to the late 2010s). Concerning the study at large: Patients and healthy donors did not differ in mean age, gender distribution, total cell number or subset yield. A total of approximately 99,000,000 sorted cells were examined across all samples, and RNA yield correlated strongly with the number of cells per subset. The study compared TCRB repertoires of sorted circulating CD4+ T cell subsets between recently diagnosed type 1 diabetes patients and matched healthy donors. Whereas all 30 or so donors provided naive and central memory subsets, regulatory and stem cell-like memory subsets were isolated from just 8 patients and roughly 8 healthy donors. Overall study results and their limits: At VDJ recombination sites, type 1 diabetes patients had fewer insertions and more deleted nucleotides, which implies abnormalities in thymic rearrangement. PCR might favor shorter templates, but patient and control samples were amplified and corrected together, so any skew would affect both groups equally. Type 1 diabetes patients showed a moderate but significant shortening of TCRB CDR3 length in all four CD4+ subsets. Naive, central memory and regulatory TCRB repertoires appeared to be more alike among patients than among healthy donors. Because the HLA sub-analyses included only small numbers of individuals, any influence of HLA type on TCRB rearrangement was left unresolved. Because cDNA was sequenced instead of genomic DNA, highly expressing activated cells could be over-represented, though the groups showed no difference in activation or CD3 levels.

The rearranged chain carries TRBV29-1 and TRBJ2-2; the D gene is perhaps TRBD1, on 6 matching bases. The sample taken for sequencing was central memory CD4+ T cells from blood. The clonotype was recovered from a man younger than 40 in good health. The nucleotides are TGCAGCGCCCAACTTAAGGGGGTAGGCGGGGAGCTGTTTTTT. This is translated as CSAQLKGVGGELFF.